These 7 T cell receptor beta chains were all obtained from the same sample, sequenced in a study of CD8 T cells in ankylosing spondylitis. TCRdb called the 5' RACE reads again in MiXCR, with one record for every CDR3 protein. In the table there are around 280,000 distinct CDR3 sequences, around 20% of which are singletons. The sequenced sample consisted of blood, either unsorted or a sorted T cell fraction (not recorded which). The receptors here all came from a male donor with ankylosing spondylitis or in good health (not recorded which).

This clonotype was seen a few times. CDR3 sequence reads: CASSSTGPTDTQYF. DNA of the CDR3: TGCGCCAGCAGCTCGACAGGACCCACAGATACGCAGTATTTT. The J gene is TRBJ2-3, the V gene TRBV5-1, with D maybe TRBD1 (6 bases). This CDR3 has 14 amino acids. The V end was cut by 3 bases, the J end by 2 bases, with 10 bases between. CDR1 is SGHRS and CDR2 is YFSETQ in the germline V gene. Supplemented by reference TRBV5-1 and TRBJ2-3, the full variable domain reads KAGVTQTPRYLIKTRGQQVTLSCSPISGHRSVSWYQQTPGQGLQFLFEYFSETQRNKGNFPGRFSGRQFSNSRSEMNVSTLELGDSALYLCASSSTGPTDTQYFGPGTRLTVL.

This clonotype was counted only a few times. The CDR3 coding sequence is TGCGCCAGCAGCCCTAGACAGGGGGAGGACACCGGGGAGCTGTTTTTT. Its translation is CASSPRQGEDTGELFF. The chain employs TRBV5-1 and TRBJ2-2; 9 bases are a match to TRBD1. V shed 4 bases, J shed 3 bases, and the junction held 7 bases outside the gene matches. The CDR3 consists of 16 residues. CDR1 SGHRS and CDR2 YFSETQ come from the germline V gene.

The chain combines TRBV5-1 with TRBJ2-1, with TRBD1 matching 7 bases. With 0 bases clipped from V and 9 bases from J, the junction kept 9 bases outside the gene matches. This CDR3 is built from 15 residues. The germline V gene has CDR1 SGHRS and CDR2 YFSETQ. The CDR3 DNA reads as TGCGCCAGCAGCTTGGTAGGGGGCAGGGATATTGAGCAGTTCTTC. Residues: CASSLVGGRDIEQFF.

This clonotype was picked up a small number of times. The rearrangement uses TRBV12-3 or TRBV12-4 and TRBJ1-4; D perhaps matches TRBD1 (6 bases). Trimming left V 7 bases short and J 6 bases short, with 15 bases between. The length of the CDR3 is 14 residues. CDR3 bases: TGTGCCAGCAATCCGGGACAACCTTATGAAAAACTGTTTTTT. The encoded protein is CASNPGQPYEKLFF.

The rearrangement links TRBV7-2 to TRBJ2-3; 7 bases map to TRBD2. Per the germline V gene, CDR1 is SGHTA and CDR2 is FQGNSA. The junction had 8 bases not matched to a gene; V was cut back by 3 bases and J by 2 bases. This CDR3 is 16 amino acids long. The CDR3 is CASSLFGGGNTDTQYF. The CDR3 DNA reads TGTGCCAGCAGCTTGTTTGGGGGGGGGAACACAGATACGCAGTATTTT.

V and J are TRBV29-1 and TRBJ2-1; 10 nucleotides line up with TRBD2. The trim removed 2 bases at V and 2 bases at J, leaving 3 bases unmatched. This CDR3 region has 15 residues. Per germline, CDR1 SQVTM and CDR2 ANQGSEA. DNA for the CDR3: TGCAGCGTTGAACTAGCGGGAGACCCCTACAATGAGCAGTTCTTC. Protein: CSVELAGDPYNEQFF.

The chain couples TRBV5-1 to TRBJ2-5; D possibly corresponds to TRBD2 (5 bases). With 0 bases removed from V and 5 bases from J, the gap between germline ends came to 17 bases. Germline CDR1 reads SGHRS; CDR2 reads YFSETQ. This CDR3 comprises 16 residues. CDR3 sequence (DNA): TGCGCCAGCAGCTTGGGATCCTATTCTTCGGGGGAGACCCAGTACTTC. This encodes CASSLGSYSSGETQYF.